These 5 T cell receptor beta chains share one sample of origin, sequenced in a study of T cell responses to AZD1222 COVID-19 vaccine. Libraries were prepared by immunoSEQ multiplex PCR; TCRdb keeps only in-frame clonotypes and omits some of them. The sample yields roughly 260,000 clones, more than 80% seen once. The source was peripheral blood, collected on day 0 of AZD1222 vaccination. Every receptor here comes from an adult in good health.

The rearrangement links TRBV4-1 to TRBJ2-3; the match to TRBD2 covers 8 bases. CDR3 length equals 12 residues. Germline trimming cut 2 bases from V and 8 bases from J; bases unmatched to any gene: 0. Germline V gene lookup returns CDR1 MGHRA and CDR2 YSYEKL. The CDR3, as DNA: TGCGCCAGCAGCCAACTAGCGGGTACGCAGTATTTT. Residues: CASSQLAGTQYF.

The V and J genes are TRBV19 and TRBJ2-1; D might be TRBD2 (6 bases). Per the germline V gene, CDR1 is LNHDA and CDR2 is SQIVND (reference sequence). Trimming cost V 0 bases and J 6 bases, with 15 bases left between them. The CDR3 covers 16 residues. CDR3 bases: TGTGCCAGTAGTATAGATCCGGGGCTAGCGAGCAATGAGCAGTTCTTC. Translating gives CASSIDPGLASNEQFF.

The chain uses TRBV6-5 and TRBJ2-4; possible D gene TRBD2, 6 bases. CDR1 and CDR2 from the germline V gene are MNHEY and SVGAGI. The V and J ends lost 2 bases and 2 bases respectively, with 10 bases between them. The CDR3 has 15 amino acids. CDR3 nucleotide sequence: TGTGCCAGCAGTTACCTTAGCGGAACCAAAAACATTCAGTACTTC. The encoded protein is CASSYLSGTKNIQYF.

Concerning this clone itself: Additional DNA sequences in this sample encode the identical CDR3. The V call is TRBV3-1 (or the pseudogene TRBV3-2), the J call TRBJ1-1, with 8 nucleotides matching TRBD1. In germline, CDR1 is LGHDT, CDR2 YNNKEL (reference sequence). J lost 6 bases, V lost 2 bases, and 2 bases had no gene match. The CDR3 is 13 residues long. In nucleotides, the CDR3 is TGTGCCAGCAGCCAATACAGGGGGGCTGAAGCTTTCTTT. Amino acid sequence: CASSQYRGAEAFF.

CDR3 nucleotides: TGTGCCAGAAGCTTGGTACAGGGACCGAGCGAGCAGTACTTC. It yields the protein CARSLVQGPSEQYF. The chain couples TRBV5-3 to TRBJ2-7; tentative D call: TRBD1 (6 bases). TRBV5-3 is placed among ORFs of uncertain function. CDR3 length equals 14 residues. Trimming took 0 bases from V and 6 from J, leaving 13 bases between them.